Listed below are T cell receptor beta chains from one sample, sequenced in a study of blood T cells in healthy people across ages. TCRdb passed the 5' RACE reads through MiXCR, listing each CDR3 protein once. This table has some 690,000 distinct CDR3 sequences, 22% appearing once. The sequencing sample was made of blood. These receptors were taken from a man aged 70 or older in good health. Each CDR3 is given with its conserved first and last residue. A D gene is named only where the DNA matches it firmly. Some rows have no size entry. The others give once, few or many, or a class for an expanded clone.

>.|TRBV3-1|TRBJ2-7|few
TGTGCCAGCAGCCTCGTCCAGGGCGACGAGCAGTACTTC
CASSLVQGDEQYF
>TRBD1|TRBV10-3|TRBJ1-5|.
TGTGCCATCAGTGCTAGTCCAGGGGGCTCCAATCAGCCCCAGCATTTT
CAISASPGGSNQPQHF
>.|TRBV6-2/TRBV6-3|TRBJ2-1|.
TGTGCCAGCAGTCCTGGACTATGGTCCTACAATGAGCAGTTCTTC
CASSPGLWSYNEQFF
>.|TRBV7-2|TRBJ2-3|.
TGTGCCAGCAGCTTACCGATGGGAGTGGGCACAGATACGCAGTATTTT
CASSLPMGVGTDTQYF
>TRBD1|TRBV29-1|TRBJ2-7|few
TGCAGCGTTGTTGAACAGGGGGCATGGGAGCAGTACTTC
CSVVEQGAWEQYF
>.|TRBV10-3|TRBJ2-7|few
TGTGCCATCAGTGAGTCGAGAAGGGGTGTCGAGCAGTACTTC
CAISESRRGVEQYF
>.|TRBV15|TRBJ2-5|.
TGTGCCACCAGCAGAGATCGGCAACAAAAACCCCTAAAAGAGACCCAGTACTTC
CATSRDRQQKPLKETQYF
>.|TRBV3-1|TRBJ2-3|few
TGTACCAGCAGCCAAGATTGGGGAGGAGATACGCAGTATTTT
CTSSQDWGGDTQYF
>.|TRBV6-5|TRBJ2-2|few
TGTGCCAGCAGTTACTCGAGCCCCGAGGGGCCCGGGGAGCTGTTTTTT
CASSYSSPEGPGELFF
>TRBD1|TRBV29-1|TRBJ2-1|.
TGCAGCGTTGGCCGGGACAGGGCGTCTGAGCAGTTCTTC
CSVGRDRASEQFF
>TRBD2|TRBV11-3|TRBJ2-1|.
TGTGCCAGCAGCCTGACTAGCGGGCGACACAATGAGCAGTTCTTC
CASSLTSGRHNEQFF
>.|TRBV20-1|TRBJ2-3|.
TGCAGTGCTGACCCAGGGACTAGCACAGATACGCAGTATTTT
CSADPGTSTDTQYF